This entry concerns a single T cell receptor beta chain. Some clones are missing from TCRdb's copy, which holds only in-frame ones; the method was immunoSEQ multiplex PCR. The table shows 250,000 to 300,000 clones, with approximately 80% occurring only once. The data are from a study of blood T cell repertoires in COVID-19. Whole-study context: Material from acute and convalescent COVID-19 was sourced from the United States, Italy and Spain.

This CDR3 is built from 16 residues. Between the trimmed V and J ends, which lost 0 bases and 2 bases, there was a span of 13 bases. CDR1 and CDR2 (germline): LGHNA, YNFKEQ. Sample: peripheral blood. This receptor was taken from a woman aged 60-70 years with active or convalescent COVID-19. The chain uses TRBV4-2 and TRBJ1-1, with D possibly matching TRBD1 (5 bases). DNA of the CDR3: TGTGCCAGCAGCCAAGATCAAGGGGTTACCAACACTGAAGCTTTCTTT. Residues: CASSQDQGVTNTEAFF.